This TCR beta chain derives from a study of T cells in Graves' hyperthyroidism and ophthalmopathy. Uncontrolled infection, other autoimmune disease, pregnancy or lactation led to exclusion. Template material for amplifying TCR beta CDR3 regions consisted of RNA transcripts. Using the HTBI primer set, a first-round RT-PCR was run on the TCR CDR3. MiXCR, applied by TCRdb to the multiplex PCR reads, yields one record per CDR3 protein. The sample has 500,000 to 750,000 distinct CDR3 sequences, about 43% seen once. With regard to this clonotype: An end of the junction does not agree with germline; a read error may underlie this.

Germline V gene lookup returns CDR1 SGHTA and CDR2 FQGNSA. This CDR3 region has 16 residues. The sequenced material came from peripheral blood or thyroid tissue (not recorded which). The genes are TRBV7-2 and TRBJ2-5; TRBD2 matches at 9 bases. This TCR was recovered from a woman aged 18-30 years with Graves' hyperthyroidism. CDR3 sequence: CASSPWEAGGEETQYF. CDR3 DNA sequence: TGTGCAAGCAGCCCCTGGGAAGCGGGAGGAGAAGAGACCCAGTACTTC.